The following is a TCR beta chain sequence with its context. The antigen is undetermined. The record originates from a study of T cell repertoires in cytomegalovirus infection. Study-level background: Public TCR beta signatures marked donors with CMV infection and the matching HLA.

V lost 0 bases and J 6 bases, leaving 12 bases between the germline ends. CDR1 ENHRY and CDR2 SYGVKD come from the germline V gene. CDR3 length equals 15 residues. One entry per CDR3 protein results from TCRdb running MiXCR on the reads. The sample holds approximately 490,000 distinct CDR3 sequences, about 11% seen once. Whole-study results and caveats: Carriers of CMV plus the relevant HLA were identified by cumulative public TCR beta family frequency. HLA-C-restricted, CMV-specific TCR beta clonotypes were dominant ex vivo.

The sequencing sample was made of PBMCs. The genes are TRBV10-3 and TRBJ2-1; possible D gene TRBD2, 6 bases. The TCR originated in a human donor in good health (CMV status not recorded). Some clones in this sample may be carry-over from other donors' samples. Here the CDR3 reads CAISESVAAANEQFF. The CDR3 DNA reads as TGTGCCATCAGTGAGTCGGTAGCGGCAGCCAATGAGCAGTTCTTC.